The entry below gives a single T cell receptor beta chain sequence along with its context. Trimming pared 9 bases from V and 0 bases from J, leaving 12 bases between. The CDR3 runs to 14 residues. The V gene's germline CDR1 is LNHDA and CDR2 SQIVND (reference sequence). The table came from immunoSEQ multiplex PCR; TCRdb's copy has only in-frame clones and leaves some out. This repertoire shows 200,000 to 250,000 clones, around 85% found once; its top ten account for over 3%. The data originate from a study of blood T cell repertoires in COVID-19. The overall study: Acute and convalescent COVID-19 specimens originated in the United States, Italy and Spain. Sources were T cells, B-cell-depleted T cells, or PBMCs; the material itself was cDNA or gDNA.

Cohorts were assigned according to the clinical history that participants reported. The receptor's source is a woman aged 45-60 years in a cohort exposed to, infected with or recovered from COVID-19 (not recorded which). The chain joins TRBV19 to TRBJ1-5; D not resolved. The source material was PBMCs or T cells enriched from blood (not recorded which). The CDR3 bases are TGTGCCAGCAAGCAGGCCTATAGCAATCAGCCCCAGCATTTT. Protein sequence: CASKQAYSNQPQHF.